This entry describes one TCR beta chain. Antigen: not known. Libraries were prepared by immunoSEQ multiplex PCR; TCRdb keeps only in-frame clonotypes and omits some of them. The sample has about 530,000 clones, about 80% seen once. The data derive from a study of shared clonotypes between healthy human individuals. The study, taken as a whole, reports: Exclusively blood specimens were collected; tissue repertoires likely differ.

This CDR3 comprises 11 residues. V lost 0 bases, J lost 10 bases, and 3 bases lay in between. Germline CDR1 reads SEHNR; CDR2 reads FQNEAQ (reference sequence). Material for sequencing was PBMCs. This TCR came from a woman between 40 and 55 years old in good health. Some clones in this sample may be carry-over from other donors' samples. The chain uses TRBV7-9 and TRBJ1-4; D is unclear. CDR3 in amino acids: CASSLAGKLFF. In DNA, the CDR3 is TGTGCCAGCAGCTTAGCCGGAAAACTGTTTTTT.